The rows below give T cell receptor beta chains drawn from one sample of a study of radiotherapy plus CTLA-4 blockade in lung cancer. Measured with immunoSEQ multiplex PCR; TCRdb has only the in-frame clones, and not every one. The sample includes approximately 85,000 clones, around 86% seen only once; the top ten take approximately 15%. The input for sequencing was peripheral blood, taken from a patient treated with radiotherapy plus ipilimumab. The receptor source for this set is a human donor with non-small cell lung cancer that progressed on radiotherapy plus ipilimumab. CDR3s include the opening cysteine and the closing phenylalanine or tryptophan. The D gene is left open where the match is weak. Where a row states a size, it is once, few, many or the class of an expanded clone; other rows omit it.

j_call,d_call,v_call,clone_size,cdr3_nt,cdr3_aa
TRBJ2-6,TRBD1,TRBV7-8,-,TGTGCCAGCAGCTTAGTGACAGGGGTTGGGGCCAACGTCCTGACTTTC,CASSLVTGVGANVLTF
TRBJ2-6,TRBD2,TRBV19,few,TGTGCCAGTAGCAGACTAGCGGGCGACTCTGGGGCCAACGTCCTGACTTTC,CASSRLAGDSGANVLTF
TRBJ2-1,TRBD1,TRBV2,-,TGTGCCAGCAGTGCCCCTCGGGACAGGAACAATGAGCAGTTCTTC,CASSAPRDRNNEQFF
TRBJ1-2,TRBD1,TRBV5-1,-,TGCGCCAGCAGCTCGGAAACAGGGGGCTCTGGCTACACCTTC,CASSSETGGSGYTF
TRBJ1-5,-,TRBV15,-,TGTGCCACCAGCACAGATAAGGACAGATTCAATCAGCCCCAGCATTTT,CATSTDKDRFNQPQHF
TRBJ1-5,TRBD1,TRBV2,few,TGTGCCAGCAGTCCGGGACAGCCCCTCCAGCCCCAGCATTTT,CASSPGQPLQPQHF
TRBJ1-2,TRBD1,TRBV5-1,-,TGCGCCAGCAGCTTGAGAGGACAGGGAGAACATGGCTACACCTTC,CASSLRGQGEHGYTF
TRBJ1-1,-,TRBV7-9,-,TGTGCCAGCAGCCCGTGGTTAGCGTTGAGCACTAAAGCTTTCTTT,CASSPWLALSTKAFF
TRBJ2-7,-,TRBV10-3,once,TGTGCCATCAGTGAGGTCAGACAGGAGAGCTACGAGCAGTACTTC,CAISEVRQESYEQYF
TRBJ2-5,-,TRBV13,-,TGTGCCAGCAGCGAAAGCGGACGTTTCCAAGAGACCCAGTACTTC,CASSESGRFQETQYF
TRBJ1-6,-,TRBV6-5,-,TGTGCCAGCAGTTACTCGACGCCACGCCGGGGTGCACCCCTCCACTTT,CASSYSTPRRGAPLHF
TRBJ1-5,-,TRBV6-1,-,TGTGCCAGCAGTGAGGGGGTGGTGAGCAACCAGCCCCAGCATTTT,CASSEGVVSNQPQHF
TRBJ1-2,TRBD1,TRBV18,few,TGTGCCAGCTCACCGACCGGAGACAGGGGCTACTATGGCTACACCTTC,CASSPTGDRGYYGYTF
TRBJ2-1,-,TRBV27,-,TGTGCCAGCAGTCTGACATTCCCACATGAGCAGTTCTTC,CASSLTFPHEQFF
TRBJ1-2,-,TRBV28,-,TGTGCCAGCAGTCCCGGACAGTTAATGTCTGGCTACACCTTC,CASSPGQLMSGYTF
TRBJ2-1,-,TRBV19,-,TGTGCCAGTAGTGGACGGGACCCCTCCTACAATGAGCAGTTCTTC,CASSGRDPSYNEQFF
TRBJ2-1,-,TRBV28,-,TGTGCCAGCAGGGAGCGGTTTGGGGAGCAGTTCTTC,CASRERFGEQFF
TRBJ1-1,-,TRBV28,-,TGTGCCAGCAGTTTAGCACTTTGGGGGCGAGAAGCTTTCTTT,CASSLALWGREAFF
TRBJ1-5,-,TRBV4-2,once,TGTGCCAGCAGCTCGATGGGTCAGCCCCAGCATTTT,CASSSMGQPQHF
TRBJ2-3,-,TRBV4-1,-,TGCGCCAGCAGCCAACAAACAGATACGCAGTATTTT,CASSQQTDTQYF
TRBJ2-2,TRBD1,TRBV7-2,-,TGTGCCAGCAGCTTGTTGAGCGACAGGGGGACCGGGGAGCTGTTTTTT,CASSLLSDRGTGELFF
TRBJ2-4,-,TRBV6-4,-,TGTGCCAGCAGAGAAGGACGAATACTAGCCAAAAACATTCAGTACTTC,CASREGRILAKNIQYF
TRBJ1-1,-,TRBV5-8,few,TGTGCCAGCAGCCCTGGGACGGTGAACACTGAAGCTTTCTTT,CASSPGTVNTEAFF
TRBJ1-1,-,TRBV6-5,-,TGTGCCAGCAGTCCAAAACGGGGGCGCGGGGCTGAAGCTTTCTTT,CASSPKRGRGAEAFF
TRBJ1-5,-,TRBV7-2,-,TGTGCCAGCAGCTTAGGGGGGGATCAGCCCCAGCATTTT,CASSLGGDQPQHF
TRBJ1-3,-,TRBV4-3,-,TGCGCCAGCAGCCAGTGGTTCAGGGCCAGCTCTGGAAACACCATATATTTT,CASSQWFRASSGNTIYF
TRBJ2-7,-,TRBV6-1,-,TGTGCCAGCAGAGTCGGGGGACCCCTTGGAGGGGAGCAGTACTTC,CASRVGGPLGGEQYF
TRBJ1-3,-,TRBV19,-,TGTGCCAGTAGTGCCCGGTGGGGGGGCCGAAACACCATATATTTT,CASSARWGGRNTIYF
TRBJ2-7,-,TRBV30,-,TGTGCCTGGAATAGGGGTCCGTACGAGCAGTACTTC,CAWNRGPYEQYF
TRBJ2-7,-,TRBV2,-,TGTGCCCGTCAAAAACAGGGAAATGCCTACGAGCAGTACTTC,CARQKQGNAYEQYF
TRBJ1-2,-,TRBV2,-,TGTGCCAGCAGTGGCCAGGGAGGAAACTATGGCTACACCTTC,CASSGQGGNYGYTF
TRBJ2-1,TRBD1,TRBV25-1,once,TGTGCCAGTAGGGACAGACTGTACAATGAGCAGTTCTTC,CASRDRLYNEQFF
TRBJ2-3,-,TRBV9,-,TGTGCCAGCAGCGTAGTTGGGCCCACAGATACGCAGTATTTT,CASSVVGPTDTQYF
TRBJ2-1,TRBD2,TRBV9,-,TGTGCCAGCAGCCCCCGGGGTAGCGGGAGCTCCTACAATGAGCAGTTCTTC,CASSPRGSGSSYNEQFF
TRBJ2-5,TRBD2,TRBV10-2,-,TGCGCCAGCAGGCCGGGACTAGCGGTTATACCGGGCGGGTACTTC,CASRPGLAVIPGGYF
TRBJ2-7,TRBD1,TRBV5-4,-,TGTGCCAGCAGCTTGGGGGGACAGGGGGGCGAGCAGTACTTC,CASSLGGQGGEQYF
TRBJ2-3,-,TRBV18,-,TGTGCCAGCTCACTCGCTAGCACAGATACGCAGTATTTT,CASSLASTDTQYF
TRBJ2-7,-,TRBV30,-,TGTGCCTGGAGTGTACTCAAGAGGGAGCAGTACTTC,CAWSVLKREQYF
TRBJ1-2,TRBD1,TRBV28,-,TGTGCCAGTATACAGGGGGCGCGTGGCTATGGCTACACCTTC,CASIQGARGYGYTF
TRBJ2-1,TRBD1,TRBV5-4,-,TGTGCCAGCAGCTCGCCCGGACAGGGGTCCTACAATGAGCAGTTCTTC,CASSSPGQGSYNEQFF
TRBJ2-1,TRBD1,TRBV19,-,TGTGCCAGTAGTAACAGGGGTGACGTACGTTTGAGTGAGCAGTTCTTC,CASSNRGDVRLSEQFF
TRBJ1-6,-,TRBV18,-,TGTGCCAGCTCACCCAATGGGGGTTCACCCCTCCACTTT,CASSPNGGSPLHF
TRBJ2-3,TRBD2,TRBV9,-,TGTGCCAGCAGCGTAACCTCTAGCGGGAGCGCAGATACGCAGTATTTT,CASSVTSSGSADTQYF
TRBJ2-6,-,TRBV6-1,-,TGTGCCAGCAGTGAAGTTGTAGGGGGGATCTCTGGGGCCAACGTCCTGACTTTC,CASSEVVGGISGANVLTF
TRBJ1-1,TRBD1,TRBV15,-,TGTGCCACCAGCAAACCAGGGGGGCAGAAGACTGAAGCTTTCTTT,CATSKPGGQKTEAFF
TRBJ2-7,-,TRBV5-5,-,TGTGCCAGCAGCTTAGGACAAGTCTCCTACGAGCAGTACTTC,CASSLGQVSYEQYF
TRBJ1-5,TRBD1,TRBV2,-,TGTGCCAGCAGTATTCTGCCGGGACAGGGGGCGAAGGGGGCGGGTCAGCCCCAGCATTTT,CASSILPGQGAKGAGQPQHF
TRBJ2-5,-,TRBV21-1,-,TGTGCCAGCAGCATTCTCGGAGAGACCCAGTACTTC,CASSILGETQYF
TRBJ1-1,-,TRBV7-9,few,TGTGCCAGCAGCTTAACATCAGGTCAGAACACTGAAGCTTTCTTT,CASSLTSGQNTEAFF
TRBJ2-7,-,TRBV18,-,TGTGCCAGCTCACCCCCAACTGGGGGCGATTCCTACGAGCAGTACTTC,CASSPPTGGDSYEQYF
TRBJ2-5,TRBD2,TRBV5-1,-,TGCGCCAGCAGCCCGGGGGGAGGTCAAGAGACCCAGTACTTC,CASSPGGGQETQYF